This entry lists 29 T cell receptor beta chains sequenced from one sample in a study of human T cells and chemical hapten exposure. Unfractionated whole blood yielded total RNA. Via MiXCR, TCRdb re-called the 5' RACE reads, giving one row per CDR3 protein. This table holds 150,000 or so distinct CDR3 sequences, about 4% found once. The receptors derive from a female donor in good health.

This clonotype was detected many times. The genes are TRBV5-1 and TRBJ1-1, with a weak D call TRBD1 (6 bases). CDR1 and CDR2 from the germline V gene are SGHRS and YFSETQ. V dropped 0 bases and J dropped 1 base, with 13 bases sitting between them. The CDR3 is 16 amino acids. In DNA form, the CDR3 reads TGCGCCAGCAGCTTGGCCCTTTTGGGGGCGAACACTGAAGCTTTCTTT. Translation gives CASSLALLGANTEAFF.

The V gene is TRBV6-5, the J gene TRBJ1-1; D call uncertain. Per the germline V gene, CDR1 is MNHEY and CDR2 is SVGAGI. Trimming cost V 0 bases and J 0 bases, with 14 bases left between them. This CDR3 is built from 17 residues. Here the CDR3 DNA reads TGTGCCAGCAGTTACTCGAACAGACACCAACTGAACACTGAAGCTTTCTTT. Amino acid sequence: CASSYSNRHQLNTEAFF.

The sample holds many counts of this clonotype. V is TRBV29-1 and J is TRBJ2-7, with 14 bases aligning to TRBD2. This CDR3 region has 16 residues. Germline CDR1 and CDR2: SQVTM and ANQGSEA. Trimming removed 0 bases from V and 2 bases from J; junction bases left unmatched: 3. CDR3 region: CSVEEGTSGGTYEQYF. In DNA form, the CDR3 reads TGCAGCGTTGAAGAAGGGACTAGCGGGGGCACCTACGAGCAGTACTTC.

As for this clonotype: No conserved phenylalanine or tryptophan ends this CDR3, so it is likely a read error. No DNA is shown, since the ends of the CDR3 on it are uncertain; the CDR3 is the one TCRdb lists. J is TRBJ1-4 and V is TRBV18. The length of the CDR3 is 17 amino acids, counting both ends. Germline CDR1 and CDR2: KGHSH and LQKENI. The CDR3 region is CASSFVAAYTTNEKLGG.

This clonotype has ten or more counts. V and J are TRBV6-5 and TRBJ1-3; weak D call: TRBD1 (5 bases). This CDR3 is built from 15 residues. V gave up 5 bases and J gave up 0 bases, with 11 bases separating them. The germline CDR1 and CDR2 sequences are MNHEY and SVGAGI. CDR3: CASSRGTSSGNTIYF. Written as DNA, the CDR3 is TGTGCCAGCAGTCGGGGGACGAGCTCTGGAAACACCATATATTTT.

There are many counts of this clonotype. This rearrangement joins TRBV5-5 to TRBJ1-1; D remains ambiguous. The CDR3 totals 12 residues. Germline values: CDR1 SGHKS, CDR2 YYEKEE (reference sequence). V gave up 0 bases and J gave up 8 bases, with 8 bases separating them. The CDR3 spells CASSLGVGEAFF. CDR3 bases: TGTGCCAGCAGCTTGGGGGTCGGAGAAGCTTTCTTT.

The J gene is TRBJ2-3, the V gene TRBV18, with 9 bases aligning to TRBD1. J lost 5 bases, V lost 3 bases, and 15 bases had no gene match. The CDR3 is 18 amino acids. Germline CDR1 is KGHSH and CDR2 is LQKENI. The CDR3 DNA follows: TGTGCCAGCTCACCGGGGAAATACAGGGGGCGAGACGGAGATACGCAGTATTTT. This gives the protein CASSPGKYRGRDGDTQYF. Full variable domain (outside the CDR3, taken from reference TRBV18 and TRBJ2-3): NAGVMQNPRHLVRRRGQEARLRCSPMKGHSHVYWYRQLPEEGLKFMVYLQKENIIDESGMPKERFSAEFPKEGPSILRIQQVVRGDSAAYFCASSPGKYRGRDGDTQYFGPGTRLTVL.

Regarding this clonotype: A single base separates this from a much larger clone, so it may be a read error. This chain joins TRBV14 and TRBJ2-7, with D uncertain. Per the germline V gene, CDR1 is SGHDN and CDR2 is FVKESK. The CDR3 runs 12 residues. The ends were cut back, 4 bases at V and 4 bases at J, with 8 bases in the middle. The CDR3 bases are TGTGCCAGCAGCCTCCGTCTTTACGAGCAGTACTTC. This codes for CASSLRLYEQYF.

The sample holds a few counts of this clonotype. This chain joins TRBV20-1 and TRBJ2-2, with D maybe TRBD2 (5 bases). Germline V gene lookup returns CDR1 DFQATT and CDR2 SNEGSKA (reference sequence). V was pared by 6 bases and J by 5 bases, with 16 bases between. The CDR3 extends over 14 amino acids. DNA for the CDR3: TGCAGTGCCCTCGGGGTGGTAGCTACCGGGGAGCTGTTTTTT. Translation: CSALGVVATGELFF.

The DNA for the CDR3 is TGCGCCAGCAGCTTGGGAGGGGGGGCCTTCGTACCAGATACGCAGTATTTT. Protein product: CASSLGGGAFVPDTQYF. This sequence joins TRBV5-1 and TRBJ2-3, with D possibly matching TRBD2 (7 bases). Trimming shortened V by 0 bases and J by 4 bases, and 18 bases separated the two germline ends. Germline V lookup: CDR1 SGHRS, CDR2 YFSETQ. This CDR3 has 17 residues. Using reference TRBV5-1 and TRBJ2-3 for the parts outside the CDR3, the full variable domain is KAGVTQTPRYLIKTRGQQVTLSCSPISGHRSVSWYQQTPGQGLQFLFEYFSETQRNKGNFPGRFSGRQFSNSRSEMNVSTLELGDSALYLCASSLGGGAFVPDTQYFGPGTRLTVL.

This clonotype showed up many times. This chain links TRBV3-1 with TRBJ2-3; TRBD2 aligns across 10 bases. The CDR3 totals 17 residues. Germline V gene lookup returns CDR1 LGHDT and CDR2 YNNKEL (reference sequence). The V and J ends lost 4 bases and 8 bases, in that order; junction bases with no gene match: 15. CDR3 loop: CASSRSPSGGAVATQYF. The CDR3 DNA reads TGTGCCAGCAGCCGTTCTCCCAGCGGGGGGGCTGTTGCTACGCAGTATTTT.

This clonotype was seen many times. The rearrangement joins TRBV6-5 to TRBJ2-5; 7 bases agree with TRBD1. The ends lost 5 bases at V and 2 bases at J; junction bases unmatched: 2. CDR3 length equals 13 residues. Germline V lookup: CDR1 MNHEY, CDR2 SVGAGI. CDR3 region: CASSPGQQETQYF. The CDR3 DNA follows: TGTGCCAGCAGTCCGGGACAGCAAGAGACCCAGTACTTC.

This clonotype was counted many times. The V gene is TRBV7-9, the J gene TRBJ2-4; either TRBD1 or TRBD2 may supply D (6 bases each). Trimming removed 4 bases from V and 0 bases from J, with 13 bases in between. CDR1 is SEHNR, CDR2 FQNEAQ, per germline (reference sequence). This CDR3 contains 16 residues. In DNA form, the CDR3 reads TGTGCCAGCAGCTCGAACCGGGGGCAAGCCAAAAACATTCAGTACTTC. It is translated as CASSSNRGQAKNIQYF.

This clonotype has a count of ten or more. The rearrangement links TRBV6-6 to TRBJ2-3; the D gene is possibly TRBD2 (5 bases). The CDR3 has 19 amino acids. CDR1 is MNHNY and CDR2 is SVGAGI in the germline V gene (reference sequence). The ends were cut back, 2 bases at V and 2 bases at J, with 23 bases in the middle. CDR3 in amino acids: CASSYLRVPVRGTTDTQYF. The CDR3, as DNA: TGTGCCAGCAGTTACCTTCGGGTCCCGGTTCGGGGTACCACAGATACGCAGTATTTT.

This clonotype has at least ten counts. The chain uses TRBV7-2 and TRBJ1-4; 7 bases agree with TRBD1. After removal of 4 bases from V and 10 bases from J, the junction contained 15 bases not matched to a gene. Germline assignment: CDR1 SGHTA and CDR2 FQGNSA. This CDR3 has 16 amino acids. CDR3 region: CASSSPTGQRIGKLFF. For the CDR3, the DNA is TGTGCCAGCAGCTCCCCAACGGGACAGCGAATAGGAAAACTGTTTTTT.

With regard to this clonotype: Possible read error: a much larger clone is one base away. The V gene is TRBV11-2, the J gene TRBJ2-7; D unresolved. The CDR3 consists of 14 residues. The germline CDR1 and CDR2 sequences are SGHAT and FQNNGV. V was pared by 5 bases and J by 2 bases, with 13 bases between. CDR3 in amino acids: CASSPRKVAYEQYF. The CDR3 DNA is TGTGCCAGCAGCCCAAGGAAAGTAGCCTACGAGCAGTACTTC.

The sample holds many counts of this clonotype. J is TRBJ1-2 and V is TRBV28; no clear D. The CDR3 spans 11 residues. The germline V gene has CDR1 MDHEN and CDR2 SYDVKM. V was trimmed by 4 bases and J by 11 bases, leaving 11 bases between them. The CDR3 DNA reads as TGTGCCAGCAGTTCCCGGACTCGATACACCTTC. This gives the protein CASSSRTRYTF.

Many counts were recorded for this clonotype. CDR3 region: CASSLGSGGTQFF. The DNA of the CDR3 is TGTGCCAGCAGCTTGGGTAGCGGGGGAACCCAGTTCTTC. This chain connects TRBV11-2 to TRBJ2-1; 9 positions agree with TRBD2. Germline V CDR1 and CDR2: SGHAT, FQNNGV. The CDR3 consists of 13 residues. J lost 13 bases, V lost 3 bases, and 7 bases had no gene match. Complete variable domain (other parts from reference TRBV11-2 and TRBJ2-1): EAGVAQSPRYKIIEKRQSVAFWCNPISGHATLYWYQQILGQGPKLLIQFQNNGVVDDSQLPKDRFSAERLKGVDSTLKIQPAKLEDSAVYLCASSLGSGGTQFFGPGTRLTVL.

This clonotype was observed many times. V gene TRBV2 combines with J gene TRBJ2-1; 8 positions agree with TRBD2. Germline trimming cut 7 bases from V and 10 bases from J; bases unmatched to any gene: 9. The CDR3 is 13 amino acids. Germline V gene sequence: CDR1 SNHLY, CDR2 FYNNEI. The CDR3 DNA reads as TGTGCCAGCAACCTAGCGGGTCTAGGGGAGCAGTTCTTC. Translation gives CASNLAGLGEQFF. The whole variable domain, remainder taken from reference TRBV2 and TRBJ2-1, is EPEVTQTPSHQVTQMGQEVILRCVPISNHLYFYWYRQILGQKVEFLVSFYNNEISEKSEIFDDQFSVERPDGSNFTLKIRSTKLEDSAMYFCASNLAGLGEQFFGPGTRLTVL.

This clonotype has at least ten counts. The CDR3 is CASSELREANVLTF. In nucleotides, the CDR3 is TGTGCCAGCAGTGAATTACGTGAGGCCAACGTCCTGACTTTC. V usage is TRBV6-1 and J usage is TRBJ2-6, with D hard to call. From germline, CDR1 is MNHNS and CDR2 SASEGT. This CDR3 has 14 amino acids. Trimming took 2 bases from V and 6 from J, leaving 8 bases between them.

The chain uses TRBV20-1 and TRBJ2-3, with TRBD1 as a possible D gene (5 bases). The length of the CDR3 is 14 residues. Germline V gene sequence: CDR1 DFQATT, CDR2 SNEGSKA (reference sequence). Trimming pared 6 bases from V and 6 bases from J, leaving 19 bases between. This CDR3 reads CSALLRSKGDTQYF. The CDR3 DNA reads as TGCAGTGCGTTACTCCGGTCGAAGGGGGATACGCAGTATTTT.

This clonotype has ten or more counts. The chain employs TRBV2 and TRBJ1-5; a weak D match, TRBD1 (5 bases). Trimming left V 7 bases short and J 4 bases short, with 11 bases between. This CDR3 is built from 13 residues. CDR1 and CDR2 from the germline V gene are SNHLY and FYNNEI. The CDR3 loop is CASTTEGNQPQHF. The CDR3 DNA is TGTGCCAGCACCACTGAGGGGAATCAGCCCCAGCATTTT.

The CDR3 sequence is CASSRGQGNYGYTF. CDR3 in DNA: TGTGCCAGCAGCCGGGGACAGGGGAACTATGGCTACACCTTC. The chain links TRBV13 to TRBJ1-2; 10 nucleotides match TRBD1. Germline-derived CDR1 and CDR2 are PRHDT and FYEKMQ (reference sequence). CDR3 length: 14 amino acids. Trimming took 5 bases from V and 2 from J; bases not matched to a gene: 2.

This clonotype was recorded many times. The chain combines TRBV7-6 with TRBJ2-5; a weak D match, TRBD1 (5 bases). CDR3 length: 15 residues. CDR1 and CDR2 from the germline V gene are SGHVS and FNYEAQ. V dropped 1 base and J dropped 5 bases, with 14 bases sitting between them. CDR3 sequence: CASSLDHGQGETQYF. CDR3 nucleotide sequence: TGTGCCAGCAGCTTAGATCATGGGCAGGGTGAGACCCAGTACTTC. Supplemented by reference TRBV7-6 and TRBJ2-5, the full variable domain reads GAGVSQSPRYKVTKRGQDVALRCDPISGHVSLYWYRQALGQGPEFLTYFNYEAQQDKSGLPNDRFSAERPEGSISTLTIQRTEQRDSAMYRCASSLDHGQGETQYFGPGTRLLVL.

This clonotype was recorded at least ten times. The rearrangement uses TRBV7-2 and TRBJ2-7; perhaps TRBD2 as D (7 bases). CDR3 size: 14 residues. The V and J ends lost 4 bases and 12 bases respectively, with 22 bases between them. Per germline, CDR1 SGHTA and CDR2 FQGNSA. The CDR3 region is CASSSPGGAGRPYF. In DNA form, the CDR3 reads TGTGCCAGCAGCTCCCCGGGGGGCGCGGGGCGCCCGTACTTC.

This clonotype was counted ten times or more. This chain connects TRBV3-1 to TRBJ2-3; D is unclear. The CDR3 runs 13 residues. V was pared by 2 bases and J by 1 base, with 4 bases between. CDR1 is LGHDT, CDR2 YNNKEL, per germline (reference sequence). The CDR3 loop is CASSQQGTDTQYF. The CDR3 DNA sequence: TGTGCCAGCAGCCAACAGGGCACAGATACGCAGTATTTT.

This clonotype was seen at least ten times. CDR3 coding DNA: TGTGCCAGCAGTCTAAATTGGGGCGGTGGAAACACCATATATTTT. Amino acid sequence: CASSLNWGGGNTIYF. The chain uses TRBV7-9 and TRBJ1-3; TRBD1 is a possible D gene (5 bases). Germline V CDR1 and CDR2: SEHNR, FQNEAQ (reference sequence). This CDR3 is built from 15 residues. The ends were cut back, 6 bases at V and 3 bases at J, with 15 bases in the middle.

This clonotype was recorded at least ten times. The rearrangement uses TRBV19 and TRBJ1-2; no definite D call. V was shortened by 0 bases and J by 1 base, with 12 bases between the two germline ends. There are 16 residues in the CDR3. Germline V gives CDR1 LNHDA, CDR2 SQIVND (reference sequence). The CDR3 coding sequence is TGTGCCAGTAGTATAGATCTTGGCAGGCTTAACTATGGCTACACCTTC. This encodes CASSIDLGRLNYGYTF. Full variable domain (rest looked up from reference TRBV19 and TRBJ1-2): DGGITQSPKYLFRKEGQNVTLSCEQNLNHDAMYWYRQDPGQGLRLIYYSQIVNDFQKGDIAEGYSVSREKKESFPLTVTSAQKNPTAFYLCASSIDLGRLNYGYTFGSGTRLTVV.

This clonotype was detected many times. This rearrangement joins TRBV28 to TRBJ2-1; 7 bases align to TRBD1. The CDR3 runs to 14 residues. The germline CDR1 and CDR2 sequences are MDHEN and SYDVKM. J gave up 2 bases and V 4 bases, and 2 bases lay outside the gene matches. Here the CDR3 reads CASSSTGAYNEQFF. CDR3 DNA: TGTGCCAGCAGTTCCACAGGGGCCTACAATGAGCAGTTCTTC. Full variable domain (rest looked up from reference TRBV28 and TRBJ2-1): DVKVTQSSRYLVKRTGEKVFLECVQDMDHENMFWYRQDPGLGLRLIYFSYDVKMKEKGDIPEGYSVSREKKERFSLILESASTNQTSMYLCASSSTGAYNEQFFGPGTRLTVL.